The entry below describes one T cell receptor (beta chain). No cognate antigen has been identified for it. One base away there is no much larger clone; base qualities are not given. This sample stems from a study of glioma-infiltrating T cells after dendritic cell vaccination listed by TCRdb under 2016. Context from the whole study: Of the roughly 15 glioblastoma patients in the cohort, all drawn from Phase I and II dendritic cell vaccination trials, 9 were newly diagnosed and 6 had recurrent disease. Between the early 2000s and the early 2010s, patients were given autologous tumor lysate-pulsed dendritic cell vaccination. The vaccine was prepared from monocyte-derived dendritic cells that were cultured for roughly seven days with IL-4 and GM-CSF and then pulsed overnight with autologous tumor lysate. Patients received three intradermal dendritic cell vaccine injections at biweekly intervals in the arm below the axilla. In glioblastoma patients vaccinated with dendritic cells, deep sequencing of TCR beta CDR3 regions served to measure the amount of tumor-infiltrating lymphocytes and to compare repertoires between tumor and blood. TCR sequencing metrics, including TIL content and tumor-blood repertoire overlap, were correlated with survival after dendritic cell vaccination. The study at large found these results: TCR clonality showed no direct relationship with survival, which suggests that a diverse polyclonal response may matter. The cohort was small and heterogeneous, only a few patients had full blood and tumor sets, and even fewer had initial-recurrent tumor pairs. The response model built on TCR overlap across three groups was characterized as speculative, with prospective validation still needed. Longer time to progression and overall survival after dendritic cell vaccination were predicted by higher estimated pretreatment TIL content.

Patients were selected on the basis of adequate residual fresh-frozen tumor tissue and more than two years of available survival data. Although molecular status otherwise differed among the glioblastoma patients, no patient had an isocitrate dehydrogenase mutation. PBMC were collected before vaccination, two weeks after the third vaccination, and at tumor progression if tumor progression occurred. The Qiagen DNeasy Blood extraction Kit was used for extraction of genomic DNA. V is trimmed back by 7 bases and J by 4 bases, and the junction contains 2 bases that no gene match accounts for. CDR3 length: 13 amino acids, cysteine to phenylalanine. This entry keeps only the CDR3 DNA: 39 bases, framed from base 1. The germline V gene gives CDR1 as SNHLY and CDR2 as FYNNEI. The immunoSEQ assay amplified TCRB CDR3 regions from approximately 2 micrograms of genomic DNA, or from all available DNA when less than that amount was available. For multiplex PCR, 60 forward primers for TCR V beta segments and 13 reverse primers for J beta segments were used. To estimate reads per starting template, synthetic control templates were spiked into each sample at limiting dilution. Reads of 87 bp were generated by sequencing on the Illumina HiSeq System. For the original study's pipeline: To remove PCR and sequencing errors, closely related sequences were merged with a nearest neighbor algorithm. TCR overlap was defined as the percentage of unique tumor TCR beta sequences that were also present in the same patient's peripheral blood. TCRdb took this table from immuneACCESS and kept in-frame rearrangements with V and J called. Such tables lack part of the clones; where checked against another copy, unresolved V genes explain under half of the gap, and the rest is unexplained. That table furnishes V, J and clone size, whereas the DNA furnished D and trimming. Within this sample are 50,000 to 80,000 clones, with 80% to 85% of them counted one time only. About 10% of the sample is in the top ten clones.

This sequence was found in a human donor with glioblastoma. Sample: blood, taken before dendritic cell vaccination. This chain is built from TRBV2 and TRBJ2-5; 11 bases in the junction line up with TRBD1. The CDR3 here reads CASKDRGRETQYF. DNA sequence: TGTGCCAGCAAGGACAGGGGGCGAGAGACCCAGTACTTC.